The entry below describes one T cell receptor (beta chain). The sample is drawn from a study of blood T cell repertoires in COVID-19. The wider study: The samples span acute and convalescent COVID-19 from the United States, Italy and Spain.

Either two negative PCRs, clearance, or symptom resolution qualified Cohort 3 donors as recovered. Assay used: immunoSEQ multiplex PCR; TCRdb lists only in-frame clones, some missing. The sample has roughly 330,000 clones; around 87% are singletons. The CDR3 spans 16 residues. Germline V gene lookup returns CDR1 SGHAT and CDR2 FQNNGV. The J segment lost 4 bases and the V segment lost 5 bases, leaving 12 bases of the junction unmatched. The chain joins TRBV11-2 to TRBJ2-7, with 9 bases that match TRBD1. Sequenced material: PBMCs or T cells enriched from blood (not recorded which). This TCR was sampled from a woman in her thirties who had recovered from COVID-19. The CDR3 nucleotides are TGTGCCAGCAGCACCCGGGACAGGGACCTCCGGTACGAGCAGTACTTC. Protein product: CASSTRDRDLRYEQYF.